A selection of T cell receptor beta chains follows, all from one sample in a study of blood T cell repertoires in COVID-19. Assay used: immunoSEQ multiplex PCR; TCRdb lists only in-frame clones, some missing. This table holds some 230,000 clones, 85% to 90% found once. The sequenced sample consisted of peripheral blood. The receptor set was obtained from a woman aged 50 to 60 with COVID-19, enrolled during active disease. Both conserved end residues are part of each CDR3. Fields, in order: D gene, clone size, J gene, V gene, CDR3 DNA, CDR3 protein. The D gene is left open where the match is weak. The listing skips clone size in some rows; elsewhere it reads once, few, many or a size class.

d_gene: TRBD1; abundance: NA; j_gene: TRBJ2-3; v_gene: TRBV4-1; CDR3nt: TGCGCCAGCAGCCGCCTCCCAGGGGGCAGGACAGATACGCAGTATTTT; CDR3aa: CASSRLPGGRTDTQYF
d_gene: NA; abundance: NA; j_gene: TRBJ1-2; v_gene: TRBV2; CDR3nt: TGTGCCAGCGCCCTTTCCCGGGGGGGACTTAACTATGGCTACACCTTC; CDR3aa: CASALSRGGLNYGYTF
d_gene: TRBD1; abundance: NA; j_gene: TRBJ1-5; v_gene: TRBV12-5; CDR3nt: TGTGCTAGTGGCCCGGACAGGGAGGGTCAGCCCCAGCATTTT; CDR3aa: CASGPDREGQPQHF
d_gene: NA; abundance: once; j_gene: TRBJ1-2; v_gene: TRBV19; CDR3nt: TGTGCCAGTAGTATAGATAACGGGAGGGCCGTCGGCTACACCTTC; CDR3aa: CASSIDNGRAVGYTF
d_gene: TRBD1; abundance: NA; j_gene: TRBJ1-5; v_gene: TRBV5-5; CDR3nt: TGTGCCAGCAGCCGTGGGACAGGGGGGCAGCCCCAGCATTTT; CDR3aa: CASSRGTGGQPQHF
d_gene: TRBD1; abundance: NA; j_gene: TRBJ2-4; v_gene: TRBV7-9; CDR3nt: TGTGCCAGCAGCTACAGGGGGGAAAACATTCAGTACTTC; CDR3aa: CASSYRGENIQYF
d_gene: TRBD1; abundance: NA; j_gene: TRBJ2-1; v_gene: TRBV24-1; CDR3nt: TGTGCCACCCGGGACAGCCGATTCAATGAGCAGTTCTTC; CDR3aa: CATRDSRFNEQFF
d_gene: NA; abundance: NA; j_gene: TRBJ1-5; v_gene: TRBV3-1/TRBV3-2; CDR3nt: TGTGCCAGCAGCCTCGGGAATAGCAATCAGCCCCAGCATTTT; CDR3aa: CASSLGNSNQPQHF
d_gene: TRBD1; abundance: NA; j_gene: TRBJ1-2; v_gene: TRBV19; CDR3nt: TGTGCCAGTCGGACAGGGGGAAATGGCTACACCTTC; CDR3aa: CASRTGGNGYTF
d_gene: TRBD1; abundance: NA; j_gene: TRBJ1-5; v_gene: TRBV9; CDR3nt: TGTGCCAGCAGCCCCGGACAGGGGAATCAGCCCCAGCATTTT; CDR3aa: CASSPGQGNQPQHF
d_gene: NA; abundance: NA; j_gene: TRBJ1-2; v_gene: TRBV7-8; CDR3nt: TGTGCCAGCAGCTTAGATATGGCAGGGTATGGCTACACCTTC; CDR3aa: CASSLDMAGYGYTF